The 3 T cell receptor beta chains below were found in one sample sequenced in a study of blood T cell repertoires in COVID-19. The method was immunoSEQ multiplex PCR; TCRdb's version includes in-frame clones alone and lacks a portion of them. This sample carries about 210,000 clones, about 83% of them seen once, and the ten largest clones take approximately 8.1%. Source material: peripheral blood. The receptors originated from a woman between 45 and 60 years old with active or convalescent COVID-19.

This chain connects TRBV5-4 to TRBJ1-4, with D unresolved. V shed 0 bases and J shed 5 bases, with 11 bases lying between them. CDR3 size: 15 residues. CDR1 and CDR2 (germline): SGHNT, YYREEE (reference sequence). This CDR3 reads CASSLGGSLNEKLFF. The DNA for the CDR3 is TGTGCCAGCAGCTTGGGAGGAAGTCTAAATGAAAAACTGTTTTTT.

The chain is built from TRBV5-5 and TRBJ1-1; tentatively, D is TRBD1 (6 bases). The CDR3 length is 14 residues. CDR1 is SGHKS and CDR2 is YYEKEE in the germline V gene (reference sequence). The ends were cut back, 4 bases at V and 5 bases at J, with 15 bases in the middle. CDR3: CASSLGQRQTEAFF. The CDR3 region has the DNA TGTGCCAGCAGCCTCGGACAGCGTCAAACTGAAGCTTTCTTT. The whole variable domain, remainder taken from reference TRBV5-5 and TRBJ1-1, is DAGVTQSPTHLIKTRGQQVTLRCSPISGHKSVSWYQQVLGQGPQFIFQYYEKEERGRGNFPDRFSARQFPNYSSELNVNALLLGDSALYLCASSLGQRQTEAFFGQGTRLTVV.

This sequence joins TRBV5-1 and TRBJ1-1; D unresolved. The germline V gene encodes CDR1 SGHRS and CDR2 YFSETQ. This CDR3 is built from 14 residues. The V end was cut by 4 bases, the J end by 1 base, with 11 bases between. The CDR3 DNA follows: TGCGCCAGCAGCCCCGGTCCCACGAACACTGAAGCTTTCTTT. Its protein product is CASSPGPTNTEAFF.